A selection of T cell receptor beta chains follows, all from one sample in a study of blood T cell repertoires in COVID-19. Method: immunoSEQ multiplex PCR; TCRdb's copy keeps in-frame clones and lacks some. The table shows around 160,000 clones, with roughly four fifths occurring only once. The specimen sequenced was peripheral blood. Receptors were obtained from a man aged 60 to 69 with active or convalescent COVID-19. Both conserved end residues are part of each CDR3. D genes are given only for firm matches. Clone size, where shown, is once, few, many, or a class for clones that have expanded.

TRBJ1-1,TRBV19,-,-,TGTGCCAGTAGTCCCGACATGGATGAAGCTTTCTTT,CASSPDMDEAFF
TRBJ1-2,TRBV5-1,TRBD1,-,TGCGCCAGCAGCTGGACCGGGACAGGGGACAGCTATGGCTACACCTTC,CASSWTGTGDSYGYTF
TRBJ1-3,TRBV6-6,TRBD1,-,TGTGCCAGCAGACGGGACAGTGGAAACACCATATATTTT,CASRRDSGNTIYF
TRBJ1-2,TRBV6-5,-,-,TGTGCCAGCATGCAGGGCCGACAATATGGCTACACCTTC,CASMQGRQYGYTF
TRBJ1-2,TRBV29-1,-,-,TGCAGCGTTGTGCCAGAAGCTAACTATGGCTACACCTTC,CSVVPEANYGYTF
TRBJ2-2,TRBV6-5,-,-,TGTGCCAGCAGTACCCCGGGTTACACCGGGGAGCTGTTTTTT,CASSTPGYTGELFF
TRBJ2-3,TRBV19,TRBD1,-,TGTGCCAGTAGTATAGACGGGACAGGGCTCGATACGCAGTATTTT,CASSIDGTGLDTQYF
TRBJ2-7,TRBV19,TRBD1,-,TGTGCCAGTAGTCTCACCGGGACAGGTTCCGAGCAGTACTTC,CASSLTGTGSEQYF
TRBJ1-1,TRBV12-3/TRBV12-4,TRBD1,-,TGTGCCAGCAGTCCGGACAGGGTCACTGAAGCTTTCTTT,CASSPDRVTEAFF
TRBJ2-3,TRBV13,-,-,TGTGCCAGCAGCTTGATAGGGGCAGATACGCAGTATTTT,CASSLIGADTQYF
TRBJ1-2,TRBV6-5,TRBD1,-,TGTGCCAGCAGTACAGTACAGGGGGCGGGCGGCTACACCTTC,CASSTVQGAGGYTF
TRBJ1-1,TRBV5-5,-,-,TGTGCCAGCAGCTTGGCCAGGGCCACTGAAGCTTTCTTT,CASSLARATEAFF
TRBJ1-4,TRBV7-2,TRBD1,-,TGTGCCAGCAGCCTGGACAGGGGAAATGAAAAACTGTTTTTT,CASSLDRGNEKLFF
TRBJ1-2,TRBV19,-,-,TGTGCCAGTAGTATAGTTGGCAGTAACTATGGCTACACCTTC,CASSIVGSNYGYTF
TRBJ2-3,TRBV24-1,TRBD1,-,TGTGCCACCAGTGATCCCGGGACAGGGAGGGTAACGCAGTATTTT,CATSDPGTGRVTQYF
TRBJ2-3,TRBV6-6,TRBD2,once,TGTGCCAGCAGGCAACTAGCGGGAGCTGATACGCAGTATTTT,CASRQLAGADTQYF
TRBJ1-1,TRBV29-1,-,few,TGCAGCGTTGCCGAAACAGGGTTGGGGGCCACTGAAGCTTTCTTT,CSVAETGLGATEAFF
TRBJ1-6,TRBV6-1,-,-,TGTGCCAGCAGTGAAGAGGTAACAGGGTACTCACCCCTCCACTTT,CASSEEVTGYSPLHF
TRBJ1-2,TRBV28,-,once,TGTGCCAGCAGTATGTCCCAGGGATATGGCTACACCTTC,CASSMSQGYGYTF
TRBJ1-2,TRBV29-1,-,-,TGCAGCGTTGTTCGGGGGGCGGACTATGGCTACACCTTC,CSVVRGADYGYTF
TRBJ1-3,TRBV16,-,-,TGTGCCAGCAGCCCAAGTTGGGGAGGTGGAAACACCATATATTTT,CASSPSWGGGNTIYF
TRBJ1-6,TRBV7-9,-,once,TGTGCCAGCAGCTCCCCCCCTGGGAGCTCCTATAATTCACCCCTCCACTTT,CASSSPPGSSYNSPLHF
TRBJ1-2,TRBV7-9,TRBD1,-,TGTGCCAGCAGCCTACAGGGGGCGTATGGCTACACCTTC,CASSLQGAYGYTF
TRBJ1-5,TRBV2,-,once,TGTGCCAGCAGTGAAGTCCCCAGGGGAGGGAATCAGCCCCAGCATTTT,CASSEVPRGGNQPQHF
TRBJ2-7,TRBV27,-,few,TGTGCCAGCAGTTCCCGACAGGTCTCCTACTACGAGCAGTACTTC,CASSSRQVSYYEQYF
TRBJ2-2,TRBV7-6,-,-,TGTGCCAGCAGCTTAGTTCTTGCGAGCGGGGAGCTGTTTTTT,CASSLVLASGELFF
TRBJ2-7,TRBV7-3,TRBD2,-,TGTGCCAGCAGCCCACGGGGGGGGACTAGCCTGGAGCAGTACTTC,CASSPRGGTSLEQYF
TRBJ1-2,TRBV6-5,-,-,TGTGCCAGCAGTTACTCCCCAGTCCTCTATGGCTACACCTTC,CASSYSPVLYGYTF
TRBJ2-7,TRBV5-1,TRBD1,-,TGCGCCAGCCTAAGGGACAGTTCTTCTTACGAGCAGTACTTC,CASLRDSSSYEQYF
TRBJ2-5,TRBV2,TRBD2,-,TGTGCCAGCAGTCCCGGACTAGCGGGGGGGCGGGAGACCCAGTACTTC,CASSPGLAGGRETQYF
TRBJ2-7,TRBV2,TRBD2,-,TGTGCCAGCAGTGAGGGCGGGGGGCGTACCTACGAGCAGTACTTC,CASSEGGGRTYEQYF
TRBJ1-2,TRBV3-1/TRBV3-2,-,-,TGTGCCAGCAGCGAAACCCAAGGGGCCCTTGGCGATGGCTACACCTTC,CASSETQGALGDGYTF
TRBJ1-5,TRBV19,TRBD1,-,TGTGCCAGTAGTAGCTCGGGACAGGGGTATCAGCCCCAGCATTTT,CASSSSGQGYQPQHF
TRBJ2-1,TRBV2,TRBD2,-,TGTGCCAGCGGACTAGAGATCTACAATGAGCAGTTCTTC,CASGLEIYNEQFF
TRBJ1-5,TRBV6-1,-,-,TGTGCCAGCAGTGAATCCGGGGGAAATCAGCCCCAGCATTTT,CASSESGGNQPQHF
TRBJ1-1,TRBV7-3,-,-,TGTGCCAGCAGCGCGGCGGAGAACACTGAAGCTTTCTTT,CASSAAENTEAFF
TRBJ1-3,TRBV7-2,-,-,TGTGCCAGCAGCTTAGGAGGCGCGGGGAACACCATATATTTT,CASSLGGAGNTIYF
TRBJ1-3,TRBV4-1,-,-,TGCGCCAGCAGCCCCCCCTTCCCTGGAAACACCATATATTTT,CASSPPFPGNTIYF
TRBJ2-1,TRBV7-9,TRBD2,-,TGTGCCAGCAGCTTAGCGCGCCTAGCGGGAAGGGGAAACAATGAGCAGTTCTTC,CASSLARLAGRGNNEQFF
TRBJ1-1,TRBV5-1,-,-,TGCGCCAGCAGCCCCAGTCCGGGGGGCGCGAGGACTGAAGCTTTCTTT,CASSPSPGGARTEAFF
TRBJ2-3,TRBV29-1,TRBD1,once,TGCAGCGGTAGACAGGGGGCAACAGATACGCAGTATTTT,CSGRQGATDTQYF
TRBJ1-2,TRBV7-6,TRBD1,few,TGTGCCAGCAGCCGGACAGGGGGCGGTGGCTACACCTTC,CASSRTGGGGYTF
TRBJ2-5,TRBV5-5,TRBD1,-,TGTGCCAGCAGCTTGCCCCGGACAGGGTTGGAGACCCAGTACTTC,CASSLPRTGLETQYF
TRBJ2-6,TRBV7-2,TRBD2,-,TGTGCCAGCAGCCTCCAGGGACTAGCGGACTCTGGGGCCAACGTCCTGACTTTC,CASSLQGLADSGANVLTF
TRBJ1-3,TRBV4-2,TRBD1,once,TGTGCCAGCAGCCAAGATCAGGCCGGACAGGGGGCGAGGGGAAACACCATATATTTT,CASSQDQAGQGARGNTIYF
TRBJ2-5,TRBV28,-,-,TGTGCCAGCAGGCCGGGATTTATAAGTCAAGAGACCCAGTACTTC,CASRPGFISQETQYF
TRBJ2-1,TRBV9,TRBD2,few,TGTGCCAGCAGCCCCCGCTACAGCGCGGGAGGGTACAATGAGCAGTTCTTC,CASSPRYSAGGYNEQFF
TRBJ2-1,TRBV28,-,-,TGTGCCAGCAGTTTAGCACAGATCTACAATGAGCAGTTCTTC,CASSLAQIYNEQFF
TRBJ1-6,TRBV6-6,-,few,TGTGCCAGCTTGGGGGGAGTCACCTATAATTCACCCCTCCACTTT,CASLGGVTYNSPLHF
TRBJ2-2,TRBV12-5,TRBD1,-,TGTGCTAGTGGTGTGGGACAGGGGGCGACCGGGGAGCTGTTTTTT,CASGVGQGATGELFF
TRBJ1-5,TRBV4-1,-,-,TGCGCCAGCAGTATACAGGGTGCTCAGCCCCAGCATTTT,CASSIQGAQPQHF
TRBJ2-7,TRBV28,-,-,TGTGCCAGCTCTCGGGGAATCGAGCAGTACTTC,CASSRGIEQYF
TRBJ2-5,TRBV28,-,-,TGTGCCAGCAGCTCGGAAGAGACCCAGTACTTC,CASSSEETQYF
TRBJ1-1,TRBV4-1,TRBD1,-,TGCGCCAGCAGCCGAGAGGTCGCCGGGACAGGGGGATCGAACACTGAAGCTTTCTTT,CASSREVAGTGGSNTEAFF
TRBJ2-7,TRBV29-1,TRBD1,-,TGCAGCGGATCCGCCGCCGTGGGACAGGGAGGCTACGAGCAGTACTTC,CSGSAAVGQGGYEQYF